These T cell receptor beta chains were read from a single sample in a study of blood T cells in healthy people across ages. A single record per CDR3 protein comes from TCRdb applying MiXCR to the 5' RACE reads. Of roughly 410,000 distinct CDR3 sequences in the sample, approximately 52% were seen once. The source material was blood. The origin of the receptors is a man aged 60 to 69 in good health. CDR3s include the opening cysteine and the closing phenylalanine or tryptophan. The D gene is left open where the match is weak. Size is omitted from some rows. Given values are once, few, many or a class for expanded clones.

j_call clone_size d_call v_call cdr3_aa cdr3_nt
TRBJ2-5 . TRBD1 TRBV9 CASSVEDRVGETQYF TGTGCCAGCAGCGTAGAGGACAGGGTGGGAGAGACCCAGTACTTC
TRBJ2-7 many . TRBV7-7 CASSLEPNVGGEQYF TGTGCTAGCAGCTTAGAACCCAATGTCGGTGGCGAGCAGTACTTC
TRBJ1-1 . . TRBV12-3/TRBV12-4 CASSFSGEGTEAFF TGTGCCAGCAGTTTCTCAGGGGAGGGCACTGAAGCTTTCTTT
TRBJ2-7 few . TRBV5-1 CASSYPQGGSTYEQYF TGCGCCAGCAGCTACCCCCAAGGCGGGTCTACCTACGAGCAGTACTTC
TRBJ2-7 many . TRBV13 CASSQGFAYEQYF TGTGCCAGCAGCCAGGGGTTCGCCTACGAGCAGTACTTC
TRBJ2-1 . TRBD2 TRBV5-1 CASSETSGAASSYNEQFF TGCGCCAGCAGCGAGACTAGCGGGGCGGCAAGCTCCTACAATGAGCAGTTCTTC
TRBJ2-7 many . TRBV14 CASSHNSVYEQYF TGTGCCAGCAGCCACAACAGCGTCTACGAGCAGTACTTC
TRBJ2-4 few . TRBV11-2 CASSPSRLAKNIQYF TGTGCCAGCAGCCCAAGTCGGTTAGCCAAAAACATTCAGTACTTC
TRBJ1-5 few TRBD1 TRBV2 CASRVRGQTNQPQHF TGTGCCAGCAGGGTCCGGGGACAGACTAATCAGCCCCAGCATTTT
TRBJ2-1 few . TRBV12-3/TRBV12-4 CASSLAGVVNEQFF TGTGCCAGCAGTTTAGCCGGGGTGGTCAATGAGCAGTTCTTC
TRBJ2-1 . . TRBV5-1 CASSLVHRNEQFF TGCGCCAGCAGCTTGGTTCACCGTAATGAGCAGTTCTTC
TRBJ1-1 . . TRBV5-5 CASSLLLVANTEAFF TGTGCCAGCAGCCTCCTGCTGGTGGCGAACACTGAAGCTTTCTTT
TRBJ1-1 . TRBD1 TRBV29-1 CSETGQRMNTEAFF TGCAGCGAGACGGGACAGAGGATGAACACTGAAGCTTTCTTT
TRBJ1-2 . . TRBV20-1 CNPGGSSDYGYTF TGCAATCCTGGGGGCAGTTCTGACTATGGCTACACCTTC
TRBJ2-7 few . TRBV6-5 CASNNGGIPYEQYF TGTGCCAGCAACAACGGCGGGATTCCCTACGAGCAGTACTTC
TRBJ1-2 . TRBD1 TRBV27 CATAGTGGPPTF TGTGCCACCGCCGGGACAGGGGGCCCCCCCACCTTC
TRBJ2-5 . . TRBV7-9 CASSREAVVERTQYF TGTGCCAGCAGCCGCGAGGCCGTTGTCGAGCGGACCCAGTACTTC
TRBJ2-3 . . TRBV24-1 CATSDFGQGTDTQYF TGTGCCACCAGTGATTTTGGGCAGGGCACAGATACGCAGTATTTT
TRBJ2-1 . TRBD2 TRBV11-2 CASSLWGGGGYNEQFF TGTGCCAGCAGCTTATGGGGCGGGGGAGGTTACAATGAGCAGTTCTTC
TRBJ1-2 . . TRBV6-5 CASSYSAQRMGYGYTF TGTGCCAGCAGTTACTCGGCGCAGAGGATGGGCTATGGCTACACCTTC
TRBJ2-7 . TRBD1 TRBV20-1 CSARTGEGYEQYF TGCAGTGCCCGGACAGGGGAGGGGTACGAGCAGTACTTC
TRBJ2-1 . . TRBV20-1 CSARTSTCEQFF TGCAGTGCTAGGACGTCTACCTGTGAGCAGTTCTTC
TRBJ1-2 . TRBD1 TRBV20-1 CSAPYGQGGGYGYTF TGCAGTGCACCGTACGGACAGGGAGGGGGCTATGGCTACACCTTC
TRBJ2-1 few . TRBV9 CASSGADSSYNEQFF TGTGCCAGCAGCGGTGCGGACAGCTCCTACAATGAGCAGTTCTTC
TRBJ1-6 . . TRBV5-1 CASSLYSAGNSPLHF TGCGCCAGCAGCTTGTATAGCGCGGGGAATTCACCCCTCCACTTT
TRBJ2-5 once TRBD1 TRBV5-8 CASSKGQGVTETQYF TGTGCCAGCAGCAAAGGACAGGGAGTGACAGAGACCCAGTACTTC
TRBJ2-7 many . TRBV27 CASSLSSGAPGIEQYF TGTGCCAGCAGCTTATCTTCGGGGGCCCCGGGGATCGAGCAGTACTTC
TRBJ1-1 . TRBD1 TRBV29-1 CSVEMQGAIGTEAFF TGCAGCGTTGAAATGCAGGGGGCTATCGGGACTGAAGCTTTCTTT
TRBJ2-4 . . TRBV7-4 CVSSSSSLHQDFRAKNIQYF TGTGTCAGCAGCTCTAGTAGCCTCCATCAGGACTTCCGAGCCAAAAACATTCAGTACTTC
TRBJ1-4 . . TRBV18 CASSAQGNEKLFF TGTGCCAGCTCAGCCCAGGGTAATGAAAAACTGTTTTTT
TRBJ2-3 . . TRBV7-9 CASSLVLGPDTQYF TGTGCCAGCAGCTTAGTTCTGGGCCCAGATACGCAGTATTTT
TRBJ2-5 . . TRBV7-8 CASSFKSLQLQETQYF TGTGCCAGCAGCTTCAAGTCGTTACAGCTACAAGAGACCCAGTACTTC
TRBJ2-5 . TRBD2 TRBV9 CASSVGSGREETQYF TGTGCCAGCAGCGTAGGGAGCGGGAGGGAAGAGACCCAGTACTTC
TRBJ2-1 . . TRBV12-3/TRBV12-4 CASSRDYNEQFF TGTGCCAGCAGCCGGGACTACAATGAGCAGTTCTTC
TRBJ1-5 . . TRBV12-3/TRBV12-4 CASSPRVNQPQHF TGTGCCAGCAGTCCCAGGGTGAATCAGCCCCAGCATTTT
TRBJ2-3 . . TRBV5-4 CASSFMTDTQYF TGTGCCAGCAGCTTTATGACAGATACGCAGTATTTT
TRBJ2-7 few . TRBV3-1 CASSHPGGRSSYEQYF TGTGCCAGCAGCCACCCCGGGGGGCGAAGCTCCTACGAGCAGTACTTC
TRBJ2-1 . TRBD2 TRBV20-1 CSPRTSGRNEQFF TGCAGTCCCCGGACTAGCGGGAGGAATGAGCAGTTCTTC
TRBJ2-6 . . TRBV6-4 CASSDSSSGANVLTF TGTGCCAGCAGTGATTCCAGCTCTGGGGCCAACGTCCTGACTTTC
TRBJ2-7 . . TRBV12-3/TRBV12-4 CASSRTASRGYF TGTGCCAGCAGTCGGACCGCTTCGAGGGGGTACTTC
TRBJ2-7 once . TRBV5-1 CASSWRTGSYEQYF TGCGCCAGCAGCTGGAGGACGGGCTCCTACGAGCAGTACTTC
TRBJ2-3 few . TRBV7-2 CASSSPTLYTQYF TGTGCCAGCAGCTCCCCCACCCTGTATACGCAGTATTTT
TRBJ1-4 many . TRBV4-2 CASSPRPGRDNEKLFF TGTGCCAGCAGCCCCCGTCCGGGCCGGGATAATGAAAAACTGTTTTTT
TRBJ2-3 many TRBD1 TRBV30 CAQGRGLDTQYF TGTGCTCAGGGCAGGGGGTTAGATACGCAGTATTTT
TRBJ2-3 . . TRBV6-2/TRBV6-3 CASRRALETDTQYF TGTGCCAGCAGAAGGGCTTTGGAGACAGATACGCAGTATTTT
TRBJ2-1 . . TRBV20-1 CSASTLYNEQFF TGCAGTGCTAGCACTCTCTACAATGAGCAGTTCTTC
TRBJ1-2 . TRBD1 TRBV11-2 CASSVGQGRGYGYTF TGTGCCAGCAGCGTCGGACAGGGCAGGGGCTATGGCTACACCTTC
TRBJ2-3 . . TRBV3-1 CASSQWEADTQYF TGTGCCAGCAGCCAGTGGGAGGCGGATACGCAGTATTTT
TRBJ2-7 . . TRBV6-5 CASSYSVRAPYEQYF TGTGCCAGCAGTTACTCGGTGCGGGCCCCCTACGAGCAGTACTTC
TRBJ2-5 few . TRBV20-1 CSAHRGGSQETQYF TGCAGTGCGCACCGGGGCGGGTCTCAAGAGACCCAGTACTTC
TRBJ2-3 few TRBD2 TRBV9 CASSAGLNTDTQYF TGTGCCAGCAGCGCGGGACTAAACACAGATACGCAGTATTTT
TRBJ2-1 . . TRBV7-9 CASTFMAGDNEQFF TGTGCCAGCACCTTTATGGCCGGGGACAATGAGCAGTTCTTC
TRBJ2-7 few TRBD2 TRBV11-2 CASSLEAGGPYEQYF TGTGCCAGCAGCTTAGAAGCGGGAGGTCCCTACGAGCAGTACTTC
TRBJ2-7 few TRBD2 TRBV29-1 CSVDTSGGFEQYF TGCAGCGTGGACACTAGCGGGGGGTTCGAGCAGTACTTC
TRBJ2-7 . . TRBV5-1 CASSSNTGSYYEQYF TGCGCCAGCAGCTCCAACACGGGATCCTACTACGAGCAGTACTTC
TRBJ2-7 few TRBD1 TRBV29-1 CSVEGQGSYNEQYF TGCAGCGTTGAAGGACAGGGGTCCTACAATGAGCAGTACTTC
TRBJ2-3 . . TRBV29-1 CSVSRGTDTQYF TGCAGCGTTTCAAGGGGCACAGATACGCAGTATTTT
TRBJ2-1 few TRBD2 TRBV6-2/TRBV6-3 CASSSSGGINEQFF TGTGCCAGCAGTTCTAGCGGGGGGATCAATGAGCAGTTCTTC
TRBJ1-6 few . TRBV5-1 CASSPNLDSPLHF TGCGCCAGCAGCCCCAACCTCGATTCACCCCTCCACTTT